This T cell receptor beta chain was recovered during a study of beta chain features in type 1 diabetes. Expressed TCRB transcripts were sequenced because the entire RNA isolate underwent reverse transcription. Sequenced by immunoSEQ multiplex PCR; TCRdb stores in-frame clones only, minus some. Counted here are 160,000 or so clones, 63% occurring once; the ten biggest clones make up about 0.089%. This CDR3 is built from 14 residues. J gave up 7 bases and V 6 bases, and 11 bases lay outside the gene matches. Germline CDR1 is SGHAT and CDR2 is FQNNGV. A sort by CD45RO/CCR7/CD25/CD127/CD95/CD27 yielded CD4+ naive, central memory, regulatory and stem cell-like memory cells. Populations isolated by sorting all had purity greater than 95%. To note about this clone: Its antigen is undetermined.

The study, taken as a whole, reports: Patients' naive, central memory and regulatory TCRB repertoires appeared more alike than those of healthy donors. All four CD4+ subsets of Type 1 diabetes patients contained TCRB CDR3s that were moderately but significantly shorter.

The TCR was taken from a man aged 30 to 39 with type 1 diabetes. The rearrangement joins TRBV11-2 to TRBJ1-2; 7 bases fit TRBD1. Sequenced input: naive CD4+ T cells from blood. The CDR3 bases are TGTGCCAGCAGTTTTACAGGGGTAGGGAGTGGCTACACCTTC. Its protein is CASSFTGVGSGYTF.